The clone carrying this T cell receptor (beta chain) was seen a handful of times. The target antigen is unknown. The CDR3 is 14 amino acids. Germline CDR1 reads SGDLS; CDR2 reads YYNGEE. The V and J ends lost 3 bases and 9 bases, in that order; junction bases with no gene match: 8. The sample belongs to a study of beta chain features in type 1 diabetes. The study, taken as a whole, reports: Shorter templates might be favored by PCR, equally in patients and controls. All four CD4+ subsets from Type 1 diabetes patients carried moderately but significantly shorter TCRB CDR3s. For patients, the naive, central memory and Treg TCRB repertoires appeared more alike than for healthy donors.

All of the isolated RNA was reverse transcribed, so expressed TCRB transcripts were sequenced. Assay: immunoSEQ multiplex PCR; the TCRdb copy retains only in-frame clones and omits some. The sample lists about 160,000 clones; about 7.9% were seen once. All sorted populations exceeded 95% purity. Material: central memory CD4+ T cells from blood. The chain combines TRBV9 with TRBJ1-5; TRBD1 matches 8 bases. The receptor was isolated from a man younger than 30 with type 1 diabetes. DNA for the CDR3: TGTGCCAGCAGCGCCAGACAGGGGTTGGTGCCCCAGCATTTT. It is translated as CASSARQGLVPQHF.